This TCR beta chain is drawn from a study of cytomegalovirus exposure and HLA in healthy donors. General observations from the study: Prior analysis indicated that the majority of TCR beta V segments exhibited productivity approximately 90% or approximately 30% of the time. Researchers reported in a later analysis that common viral pathogens appeared linked to several top clusters.

Donors were ostensibly healthy at sampling, although undocumented immune exposures were probable. Both 60 Vbeta primers and 13 Jbeta primers went into the PCR. Clones were read by immunoSEQ multiplex PCR, and TCRdb kept only the in-frame ones, dropping some. There are tens of thousands of clones in the sample; roughly 80% occur only once, and roughly a quarter lies in the top ten. This clone was counted a single time. Its specificity is unknown. The CDR3 has 11 amino acids. The germline V gene has CDR1 DFQATT and CDR2 SNEGSKA (reference sequence). V shed 6 bases and J shed 5 bases, with 10 bases lying between them.

Material for sequencing was PBMCs. This chain links TRBV20-1 with TRBJ1-2, with TRBD1 as a possible D gene (5 bases). This receptor was obtained from a woman aged 40-49 years in good health and CMV-seropositive. CDR3 residues: CSARGGYGYTF. DNA of the CDR3: TGCAGTGCAAGGGGTGGATATGGCTACACCTTC.